This T cell receptor beta chain was documented in a study of CD8+ T cells in alopecia areata. Study context: Treatment ran 6 to 18 months, with 6 months of follow-up afterward. General study findings and limits: Resident alphabeta T cells of normal skin are also sequenced in scalp samples.

The germline gives CDR1 MGHRA, CDR2 YSYEKL. V lost 3 bases and J 2 bases, leaving 14 bases between the germline ends. The CDR3 runs to 15 residues. To note about this clone: Its antigen is still unknown.

cDNA serving as the sequencing template came from extracted, reverse transcribed RNA. Repertoires were generated with immunoSEQ multiplex PCR, while TCRdb's copy carries only in-frame clones and drops some. The table shows about 180,000 clones, with 67% occurring only once. The chain employs TRBV4-1 and TRBJ2-7, with D tentatively TRBD2 (6 bases). Specimen: CD8+ T cells sorted from blood, collected at week 0. The TCR was taken from a human donor with alopecia areata. The CDR3 nucleotides read TGCGCCAGCAGCCATGTTGCGGGGCAAACCTACGAGCAGTACTTC. It codes for CASSHVAGQTYEQYF.